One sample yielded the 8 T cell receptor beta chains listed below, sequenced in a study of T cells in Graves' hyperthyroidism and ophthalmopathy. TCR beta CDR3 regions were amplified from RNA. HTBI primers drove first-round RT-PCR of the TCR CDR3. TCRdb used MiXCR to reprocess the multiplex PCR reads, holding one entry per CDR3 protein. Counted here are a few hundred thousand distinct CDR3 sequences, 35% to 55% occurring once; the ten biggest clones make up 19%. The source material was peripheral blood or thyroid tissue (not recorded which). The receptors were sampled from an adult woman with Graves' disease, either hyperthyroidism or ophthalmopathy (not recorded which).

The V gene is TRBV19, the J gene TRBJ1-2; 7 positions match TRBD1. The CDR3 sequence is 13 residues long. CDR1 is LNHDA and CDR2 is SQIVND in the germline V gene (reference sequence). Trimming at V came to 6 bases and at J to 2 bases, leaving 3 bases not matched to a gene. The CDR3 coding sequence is TGTGCCAGTAGGGGGGGACAGAACTATGGCTACACCTTC. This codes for CASRGGQNYGYTF.

The CDR3 DNA follows: TGTGCCAGCAGCCAGACCGGGGCATCCGACCACACCTTC. Amino acid sequence: CASSQTGASDHTF. This rearrangement joins TRBV5-5 to TRBJ1-2; D possibly corresponds to TRBD1 (5 bases). Deletions cut 4 bases from V and 12 bases from J, with 19 bases between. Germline V lookup: CDR1 SGHKS, CDR2 YYEKEE (reference sequence). The CDR3 has 13 residues.

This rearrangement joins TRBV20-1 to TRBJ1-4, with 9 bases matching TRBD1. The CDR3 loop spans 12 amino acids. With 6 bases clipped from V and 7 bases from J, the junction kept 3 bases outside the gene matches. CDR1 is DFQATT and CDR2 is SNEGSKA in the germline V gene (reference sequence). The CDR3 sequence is CSATDRGEKLFF. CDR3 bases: TGCAGTGCCACGGACAGGGGTGAAAAACTGTTTTTT.

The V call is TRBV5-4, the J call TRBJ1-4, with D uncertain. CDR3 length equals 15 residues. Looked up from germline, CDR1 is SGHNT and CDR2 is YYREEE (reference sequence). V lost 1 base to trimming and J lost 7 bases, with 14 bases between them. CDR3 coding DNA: TGTGCCAGCAGCTTGTCAACAGCGATGGGTGAAAAACTGTTTTTT. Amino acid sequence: CASSLSTAMGEKLFF.

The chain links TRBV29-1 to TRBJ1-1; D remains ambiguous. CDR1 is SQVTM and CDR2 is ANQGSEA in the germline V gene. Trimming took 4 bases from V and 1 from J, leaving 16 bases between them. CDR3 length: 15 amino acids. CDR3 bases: TGCAGCGTTGGGGGTCAAACTGAAAGGAACACTGAAGCTTTCTTT. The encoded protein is CSVGGQTERNTEAFF. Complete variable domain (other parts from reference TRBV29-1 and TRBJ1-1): SAVISQKPSRDICQRGTSLTIQCQVDSQVTMMFWYRQQPGQSLTLIATANQGSEATYESGFVIDKFPISRPNLTFSTLTVSNMSPEDSSIYLCSVGGQTERNTEAFFGQGTRLTVV.

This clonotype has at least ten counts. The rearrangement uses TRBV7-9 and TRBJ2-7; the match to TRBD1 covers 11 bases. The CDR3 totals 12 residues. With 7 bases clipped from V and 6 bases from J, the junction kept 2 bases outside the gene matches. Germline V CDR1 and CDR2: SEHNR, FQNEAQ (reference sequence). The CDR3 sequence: CASTGTGGEQYF. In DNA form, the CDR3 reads TGTGCCAGCACCGGGACAGGGGGCGAGCAGTACTTC.

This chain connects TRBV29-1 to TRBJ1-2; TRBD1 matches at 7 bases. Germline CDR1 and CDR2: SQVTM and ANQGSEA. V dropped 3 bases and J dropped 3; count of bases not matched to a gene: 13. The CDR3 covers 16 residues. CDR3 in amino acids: CSVESTGLVSDYGYTF. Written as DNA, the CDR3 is TGCAGCGTTGAGTCGACAGGGCTGGTATCGGACTATGGCTACACCTTC.

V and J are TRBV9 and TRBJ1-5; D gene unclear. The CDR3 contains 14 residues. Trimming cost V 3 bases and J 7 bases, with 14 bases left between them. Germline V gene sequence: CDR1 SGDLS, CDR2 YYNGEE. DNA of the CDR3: TGTGCCAGCAGCGCCAGAGCGGAGGGCCAGCCCCAGCATTTT. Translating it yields CASSARAEGQPQHF.